This TCR beta chain was identified during a study of cytomegalovirus exposure and HLA in healthy donors. At the level of the study: Falling in the Caucasian-associated ancestry cluster were 81% of 350 to 400 genotyped donors. Study-level points and caveats: One cluster of highly shared sequence variants probably arose as a sequencing artifact.

This clone was seen only a few times. The target antigen is unknown. The primer mix had 60 Vbeta and 13 Jbeta primers. The table came from immunoSEQ multiplex PCR; TCRdb's copy has only in-frame clones and leaves some out. The sample has about 160,000 clones; 75% are singletons. Germline V CDR1 and CDR2: SEHNR, FQNEAQ (reference sequence). The trim removed 5 bases at V and 15 bases at J, leaving 7 bases unmatched. The CDR3 has 12 amino acids. The V call is TRBV7-9, the J call TRBJ2-1, with 10 bases identical to TRBD2. Sequencing was done on a sample of PBMCs. This receptor was identified in a man between 18 and 29 years old in good health and CMV-seronegative. The chain's CDR3 is CASSQARLAGFF. The CDR3 nucleotides read TGTGCCAGCAGCCAAGCCAGACTAGCGGGGTTCTTC.